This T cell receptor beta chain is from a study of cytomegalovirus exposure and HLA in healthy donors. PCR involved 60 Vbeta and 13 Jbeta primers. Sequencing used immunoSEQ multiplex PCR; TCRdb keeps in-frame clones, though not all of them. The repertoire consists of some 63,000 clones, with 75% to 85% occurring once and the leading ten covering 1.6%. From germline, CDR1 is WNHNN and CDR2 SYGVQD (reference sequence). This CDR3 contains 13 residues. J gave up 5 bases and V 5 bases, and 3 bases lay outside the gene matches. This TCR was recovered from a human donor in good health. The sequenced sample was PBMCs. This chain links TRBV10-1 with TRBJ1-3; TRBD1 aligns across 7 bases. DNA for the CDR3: TGCGCCAGCAGTCCGGGACAGCGAAACACCATATATTTT. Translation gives CASSPGQRNTIYF.